This TCR beta chain was identified during a study of human T cells and chemical hapten exposure. With regard to this clonotype: Its antigen is undetermined.

How the authors handled the data: Sample TCR counts, which ranged from roughly 20,000 to 750,000, had a median of roughly 96,000. In TCRdb, the RACE reads were re-called with MiXCR into one record per CDR3 protein. The V and J calls come from TCRdb's annotation, not from the publication. In the table there are 350,000 to 400,000 distinct CDR3 sequences, 5.1% of which are singletons. The V and J ends lost 6 bases and 4 bases, in that order; junction bases with no gene match: 4. Germline CDR1 ENHRY, CDR2 SYGVKD. The CDR3 runs 13 residues. As to time point: pre-sensitization, week 0. Treatment indicated: therapeutic diphenylcyclopropenone sensitization with weekly scalp DPC. The total RNA was obtained from whole blood that was not fractionated. Regarding the study as a whole: Among expanded TCRs, significantly more large CDR3 similarity clusters formed than among controls. High-frequency TCRs, those above 1 in 1000, stayed the same after DPC sensitization.

The source of this sequence is a woman between 50 and 59 years old with alopecia areata. Some clones in this sample may be carry-over from other donors' samples. The chain links TRBV10-3 to TRBJ1-2; TRBD1 matches at 8 bases. The sample was whole blood, taken in connection with sensitization to the hapten diphenylcyclopropenone (DPC). The CDR3 reads CAISTGTGYGYTF. Here the CDR3 DNA reads TGTGCCATCAGCACCGGGACAGGCTATGGCTACACCTTC.